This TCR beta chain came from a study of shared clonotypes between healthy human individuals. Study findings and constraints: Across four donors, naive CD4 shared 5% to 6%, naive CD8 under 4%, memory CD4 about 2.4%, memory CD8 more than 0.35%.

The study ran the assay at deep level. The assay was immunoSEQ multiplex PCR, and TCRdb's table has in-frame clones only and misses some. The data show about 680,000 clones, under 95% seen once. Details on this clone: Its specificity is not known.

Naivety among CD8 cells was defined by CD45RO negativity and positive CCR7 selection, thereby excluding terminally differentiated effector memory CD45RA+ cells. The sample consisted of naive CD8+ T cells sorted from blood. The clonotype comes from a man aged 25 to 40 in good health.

The CDR3 spells CASSFGQGIDEQFF. Here the CDR3 DNA reads TGTGCCAGCAGCTTCGGACAGGGGATCGATGAGCAGTTCTTC. The rearrangement links TRBV11-3 to TRBJ2-1; 9 positions match TRBD1. CDR3 length equals 14 residues. Germline CDR1 reads SGHNT; CDR2 reads YENEEA. Germline trimming cut 3 bases from V and 8 bases from J; bases unmatched to any gene: 5.